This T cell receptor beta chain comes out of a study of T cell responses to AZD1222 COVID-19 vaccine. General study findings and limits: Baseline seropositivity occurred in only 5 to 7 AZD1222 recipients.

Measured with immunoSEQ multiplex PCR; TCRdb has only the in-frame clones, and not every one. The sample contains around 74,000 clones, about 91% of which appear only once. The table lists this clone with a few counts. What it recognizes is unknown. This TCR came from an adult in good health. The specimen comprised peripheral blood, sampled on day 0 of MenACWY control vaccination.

The CDR3 here is CASGRELETQYF. The DNA of the CDR3 is TGTGCCAGCGGGCGGGAGTTAGAGACCCAGTACTTC. The chain couples TRBV5-4 to TRBJ2-5; 7 positions match TRBD2. The germline gives CDR1 SGHNT, CDR2 YYREEE (reference sequence). The CDR3 is 12 amino acids. The V segment lost 7 bases and the J segment 4 bases; nucleotides outside the gene matches: 4. The full variable domain, its missing parts supplied by reference TRBV5-4 and TRBJ2-5, is ETGVTQSPTHLIKTRGQQVTLRCSSQSGHNTVSWYQQALGQGPQFIFQYYREEENGRGNFPPRFSGLQFPNYSSELNVNALELDDSALYLCASGRELETQYFGPGTRLLVL.